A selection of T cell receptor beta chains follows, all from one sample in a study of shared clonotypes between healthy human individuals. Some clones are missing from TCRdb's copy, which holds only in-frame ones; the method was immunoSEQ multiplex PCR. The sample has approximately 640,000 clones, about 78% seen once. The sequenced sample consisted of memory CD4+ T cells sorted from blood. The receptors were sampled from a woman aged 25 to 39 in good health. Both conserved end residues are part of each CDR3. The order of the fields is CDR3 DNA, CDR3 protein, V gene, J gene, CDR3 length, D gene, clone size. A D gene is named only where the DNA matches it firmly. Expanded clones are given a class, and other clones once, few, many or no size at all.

TGCAGCGTTGATGTCTCCTACAATGAGCAGTTCTTC	CSVDVSYNEQFF	TRBV29-1	TRBJ2-1	12	NA	NA
TGTGCCAGCAGTGAGCAGGGGCCAGAAGCTTTCTTT	CASSEQGPEAFF	TRBV2	TRBJ1-1	12	NA	NA
TGTGCCAGCAGCCGTGTCAGAACCAACACTGAAGCTTTCTTT	CASSRVRTNTEAFF	TRBV14	TRBJ1-1	14	NA	NA
TGTGCCAGCAGTCGGACAGACGGCACTGAAGCTTTCTTT	CASSRTDGTEAFF	TRBV6-6	TRBJ1-1	13	NA	once
TGTGCCAGCAAAAAGAACGGGGGACAGGGGAACAATGAGCAGTTCTTC	CASKKNGGQGNNEQFF	TRBV7-9	TRBJ2-1	16	TRBD1	NA
TGTGCCAGCTCAATAAGCACTAGCGAGGATACGCAGTATTTT	CASSISTSEDTQYF	TRBV18	TRBJ2-3	14	TRBD2	NA
TGTGCCAGCAGCTTTCTAGGCAATGAGCAGTTCTTC	CASSFLGNEQFF	TRBV7-9	TRBJ2-1	12	NA	NA
TGCGCCAGCAGCTTGGACAGGAGTCAGCCCCAGCATTTT	CASSLDRSQPQHF	TRBV5-1	TRBJ1-5	13	NA	NA
TGTGCCAGCTCACCAGGATACAATGAGCAGTTCTTC	CASSPGYNEQFF	TRBV18	TRBJ2-1	12	NA	NA
TGTGCCAGCTCACCACCGTCTGCAGGGGCAAGCTATGGCTACACCTTC	CASSPPSAGASYGYTF	TRBV18	TRBJ1-2	16	NA	NA
TGTGCCAGCAGCTTACTAGCGGGAGCCCACGAGCAGTACTTC	CASSLLAGAHEQYF	TRBV7-2	TRBJ2-7	14	TRBD2	NA
TGTGCCAGCACTCTGGGGCTAGCGGGAGGTTATGAGCAGTTCTTC	CASTLGLAGGYEQFF	TRBV5-8	TRBJ2-1	15	TRBD2	NA
TGTGCCAGCAGCGCCGCGGTGGCCTACACCGGGGAGCTGTTTTTT	CASSAAVAYTGELFF	TRBV9	TRBJ2-2	15	NA	once
TGTGCCAGCAGGAGGCGGGAGGGGGAGCTGTTTTTT	CASRRREGELFF	TRBV9	TRBJ2-2	12	TRBD2	NA
TGTGCCAGCAGTGAGACTAGCGGGTGGTACAATGAGCAGTTCTTC	CASSETSGWYNEQFF	TRBV6-1	TRBJ2-1	15	TRBD2	NA
TGTGCCAGCAGACACCCCGGAAAAGAGACCCAGTACTTC	CASRHPGKETQYF	TRBV28	TRBJ2-5	13	NA	NA
TGTGCCAGCAGCTTATCGGGGAGTGATGAAGCTTTCTTT	CASSLSGSDEAFF	TRBV11-2	TRBJ1-1	13	NA	NA
TGCGCCAGCAGCTCCGGGACAGGGATTAACTATGGCTACACCTTC	CASSSGTGINYGYTF	TRBV5-1	TRBJ1-2	15	TRBD1	NA
TGCGCCAGCAGCTTGGGCCAGCTAGGGGCTAATGAAAAACTGTTTTTT	CASSLGQLGANEKLFF	TRBV5-1	TRBJ1-4	16	NA	NA
TGTGCCAGCAGCCAAGGGGCTAGCGGGAGGAATGAGCAGTTCTTC	CASSQGASGRNEQFF	TRBV4-2	TRBJ2-1	15	TRBD2	NA
TGTGCCAGCAGCTTGGTTGGCGAGGAGACCCAGTACTTC	CASSLVGEETQYF	TRBV5-4	TRBJ2-5	13	NA	NA
TGTGCCAGCGCCCGCGCGGAGTCCTACGAGCAGTACTTC	CASARAESYEQYF	TRBV6-1	TRBJ2-7	13	NA	NA
TGTGCCAGCAGCTTAGATGTGGAGTCCCCCTCCTTC	CASSLDVESPSF	TRBV11-2	TRBJ2-7	12	NA	few
TGTGCCAGCAGCGTACGCTCAGTGCCAGAGACCCAGTACTTC	CASSVRSVPETQYF	TRBV5-8	TRBJ2-5	14	NA	NA
TGTGCCAGCAGTAAAAACCGGCCGAGGGAGCAGTTCTTC	CASSKNRPREQFF	TRBV27	TRBJ2-1	13	NA	NA
TGTGCCAGCAAGAAGACAGGTCCGTCCTACAATGAGCAGTTCTTC	CASKKTGPSYNEQFF	TRBV6-1	TRBJ2-1	15	NA	NA
TGTGCCAGCAGCCGAACAGGTTACGAGCAGTACTTC	CASSRTGYEQYF	TRBV7-6	TRBJ2-7	12	NA	once
TGTGCCAGCAGCTTAAGCGGCGTAGAAGAGACCCAGTACTTC	CASSLSGVEETQYF	TRBV7-2	TRBJ2-5	14	NA	NA
TGCAGCGTTAGGGACGGCACACACACAGATACGCAGTATTTT	CSVRDGTHTDTQYF	TRBV29-1	TRBJ2-3	14	NA	NA
TGTGCCAGCAGCTTAGTGGAAGGCCATGAAGCTTTCTTT	CASSLVEGHEAFF	TRBV7-8	TRBJ1-1	13	NA	NA
TGTGCCAGCTCACCCCGAGGGCCCTCGACGGAGACCCAGTACTTC	CASSPRGPSTETQYF	TRBV18	TRBJ2-5	15	NA	NA
TGTGCCAGCAGGCTAGCCGTCTTTGGGGCCAACGTCCTGACTTTC	CASRLAVFGANVLTF	TRBV7-9	TRBJ2-6	15	NA	few
TGTGCCAGCAGTTTAGGTCTGTTGGGGGCGCCCCCCACCTACGAGCAGTACTTC	CASSLGLLGAPPTYEQYF	TRBV28	TRBJ2-7	18	NA	NA
TGTGCCAGTCGACCGACGTCAGGGGCTGAAGCTTTCTTT	CASRPTSGAEAFF	TRBV27	TRBJ1-1	13	NA	few
TGTGCCAGCACCCGGGGCGGGACGGTAGCCAATGAGCAGTTCTTC	CASTRGGTVANEQFF	TRBV18	TRBJ2-1	15	NA	once
TGTGCCAGCAGTCCGCGCGGGAGAGACACCGGGGAGCTGTTTTTT	CASSPRGRDTGELFF	TRBV13	TRBJ2-2	15	TRBD2	NA
TGCGCCAGCTCCATAGGGGACAGAGACAATGAAAAACTGTTTTTT	CASSIGDRDNEKLFF	TRBV5-1	TRBJ1-4	15	TRBD1	once
TGTGCCAGTAGTACTACAGGGGGCGAGCAGTTCTTC	CASSTTGGEQFF	TRBV19	TRBJ2-1	12	TRBD1	NA
TGTGCCACTCGGGGATCCCAGGGAAAAGGTTACTATGGCTACACCTTC	CATRGSQGKGYYGYTF	TRBV27	TRBJ1-2	16	NA	NA
TGTGCCAGTAACCGGGAGATGAACACTGAAGCTTTCTTT	CASNREMNTEAFF	TRBV19	TRBJ1-1	13	NA	NA
TGTGCCAGCAGCTTAGCCTCGACAGGGAACTATGGCTACACCTTC	CASSLASTGNYGYTF	TRBV7-2	TRBJ1-2	15	TRBD1	NA
TGCGCCAGCAGCCTAAGCGAGCGGGAGTCTTACAATGAGCAGTTCTTC	CASSLSERESYNEQFF	TRBV4-1	TRBJ2-1	16	TRBD2	NA
TGTGCCAGCTCACTGGGATCGGGGGTCACCGGGGAGCTGTTTTTT	CASSLGSGVTGELFF	TRBV18	TRBJ2-2	15	NA	NA
TGTGCCAGCAGCGTAGGGACAGGGAACGAGCAGTACTTC	CASSVGTGNEQYF	TRBV9	TRBJ2-7	13	TRBD1	once
TGCGCCAGCGGCCTGGGGGCGGCGGGGTATGGCTACACCTTC	CASGLGAAGYGYTF	TRBV5-1	TRBJ1-2	14	NA	once
TGTGCCAGCAGCCAAGACAATACAAGGAGGACGCCTCACGAGCAGTACTTC	CASSQDNTRRTPHEQYF	TRBV5-5	TRBJ2-7	17	NA	few
TGTGCCAGCTCACCACAGCCTGCCGACGAGCAGTACTTC	CASSPQPADEQYF	TRBV18	TRBJ2-7	13	NA	NA
TGTGCCAGTACAGTCGGGACGAACACCGGGGAGCTGTTTTTT	CASTVGTNTGELFF	TRBV19	TRBJ2-2	14	NA	NA
TGTGCCAGTAGTATCACAGGACCCCCACCCTACGAGCAGTACTTC	CASSITGPPPYEQYF	TRBV19	TRBJ2-7	15	NA	NA
TGTGCCAGCAGCTCGGGCGGGACGGACACCGGGGAGCTGTTTTTT	CASSSGGTDTGELFF	TRBV11-3	TRBJ2-2	15	NA	NA
TGTGCAACCCTGCGGTTTGTACCCCTCCACTTT	CATLRFVPLHF	TRBV12-2	TRBJ1-6	11	NA	few
TGTGCCAGCGGGACGACCGGCTACGAGCAGTACTTC	CASGTTGYEQYF	TRBV19	TRBJ2-7	12	NA	few
TGTGCCAGCAGTGAGGAGGGGGGACAGTTGAACACTGAAGCTTTCTTT	CASSEEGGQLNTEAFF	TRBV2	TRBJ1-1	16	TRBD1	NA
TGTGCCAGCAGCGACTACGGGGGAGGATTAGCCAAAAACATTCAGTACTTC	CASSDYGGGLAKNIQYF	TRBV5-4	TRBJ2-4	17	NA	NA
TGTGCCAGCAGCCAAGATGGGACAGGGAATCAGCCCCAGCATTTT	CASSQDGTGNQPQHF	TRBV4-2	TRBJ1-5	15	TRBD1	NA
TGTGCCAGCAGCCCGCAGGGGGGACCCACCTCCAAAAACATTCAGTACTTC	CASSPQGGPTSKNIQYF	TRBV7-2	TRBJ2-4	17	NA	NA